What follows describes a single T cell receptor beta chain. Authors' analysis steps: ImmunoSEQ supplied junction-only sequences lacking quality scores, so filtering was different. The method was immunoSEQ multiplex PCR; TCRdb's version includes in-frame clones alone and lacks a portion of them. The DNA gave D and trimming, while V, J and clone size come from that table. The sample has over a million clones, just under 99% seen once. This sample is drawn from a study of shared clonotypes between healthy human individuals. This CDR3 has 13 amino acids. The V gene's germline CDR1 is KGHSH and CDR2 LQKENI. V lost 6 bases, J lost 4 bases, and 12 bases lay in between.

The V and J genes are TRBV18 and TRBJ1-2; tentatively, D is TRBD1 (5 bases). Sequenced sample: naive CD4+ T cells sorted from blood. Indicated subset: CD45RA+ positively selected. The TCR sequence derives from a man in his thirties or forties in good health. The CDR3 loop reads CASSPTEGYGYTF. Written as DNA, the CDR3 is TGTGCCAGCTCCCCGACAGAAGGCTATGGCTACACCTTC. Based on the CDR3 plus reference TRBV18 and TRBJ1-2, the full variable domain is NAGVMQNPRHLVRRRGQEARLRCSPMKGHSHVYWYRQLPEEGLKFMVYLQKENIIDESGMPKERFSAEFPKEGPSILRIQQVVRGDSAAYFCASSPTEGYGYTFGSGTRLTVV.